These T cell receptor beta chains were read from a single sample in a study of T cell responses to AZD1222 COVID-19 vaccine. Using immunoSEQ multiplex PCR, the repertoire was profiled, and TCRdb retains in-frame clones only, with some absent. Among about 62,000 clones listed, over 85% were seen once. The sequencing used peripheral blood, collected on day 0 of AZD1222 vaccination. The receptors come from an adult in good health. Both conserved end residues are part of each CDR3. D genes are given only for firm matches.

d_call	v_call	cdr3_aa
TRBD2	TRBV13	CASSLEGLAADTQYF
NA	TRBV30	CAWARVPEKLFF
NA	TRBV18	CASSPPSQTGNTEAFF
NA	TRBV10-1	CASSESRGWGEAFF
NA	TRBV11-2	CASSLVSNEQYF
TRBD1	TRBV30	CAWSVMAGGHQETQYF
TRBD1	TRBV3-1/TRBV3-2	CASSLQGARNTEAFF
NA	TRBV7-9	CASSPGSEAFF
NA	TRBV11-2	CASSPRQKRYNEQFF
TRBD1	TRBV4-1	CASSQDPGTGANYGYTF
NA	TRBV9	CASSRTLNTEAFF
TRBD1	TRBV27	CASRGKKGARSSTQYF
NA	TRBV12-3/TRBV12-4	CASSGWGDSPLHF
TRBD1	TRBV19	CASTVVGTGDGYTF
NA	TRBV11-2	CASSPGPETEAFF
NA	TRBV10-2	CASSGAGRAVSGYTF
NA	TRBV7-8	CASSWGGTGPEAFF
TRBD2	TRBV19	CASTPLAGANTGELFF
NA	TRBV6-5	CASSYSNSGVDTEAFF
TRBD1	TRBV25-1	CASSPRTGIGTEAFF
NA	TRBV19	CASITSGVRGYTF
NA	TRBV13	CASSRRNTEAFF
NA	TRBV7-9	CASSNQGNQPQHF
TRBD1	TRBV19	CASSADRDPFQKLFF
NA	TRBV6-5	CASSLDREETQYF
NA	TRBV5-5	CASSMGPHNEQFF
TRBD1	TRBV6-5	CASSGQGSSSYGYTF
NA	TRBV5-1	CASSLGGRAATGELFF
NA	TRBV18	CASSWRNRVSWPQHF
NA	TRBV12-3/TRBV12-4	CASSLVATQPQHF
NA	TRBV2	CASSEHTRGYTF
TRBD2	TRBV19	CASSIGGRGGPSTDTQYF
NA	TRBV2	CASSPDRHSNQPQHF
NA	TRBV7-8	CASSFRRNTEAFF
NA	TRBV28	CASSWGIEAFF
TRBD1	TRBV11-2	CASSDRDRGRHEQYF